The 4 T cell receptor beta chains below were found in one sample sequenced in a study of beta chain features in type 1 diabetes. Study results and caveats: All four CD4+ subsets of Type 1 diabetes patients contained TCRB CDR3s that were moderately but significantly shorter.

Expressed TCRB transcripts got sequenced, as all isolated RNA was reverse transcribed. Measured with immunoSEQ multiplex PCR; TCRdb has only the in-frame clones, and not every one. Among about 710,000 clones listed, more than 12% were seen once. For these TCRs, the target antigens are not known. The material sequenced was naive CD4+ T cells from blood. The source of these receptors is a man between 18 and 35 years old with type 1 diabetes.

This clone was seen more than once but under ten times. As DNA, the CDR3 is TGTGCCAGCAGCTTGGACAGGATCTACGAGCAGTACTTC. As protein: CASSLDRIYEQYF. The chain is built from TRBV5-4 and TRBJ2-7; a possible D gene is TRBD1 (5 bases). This CDR3 comprises 13 residues. Looked up from germline, CDR1 is SGHNT and CDR2 is YYREEE (reference sequence). The ends were cut back, 0 bases at V and 3 bases at J, with 7 bases in the middle.

The chain has TRBV10-3 and TRBJ2-5, with TRBD2 identical over 7 bases. The V gene's germline CDR1 is ENHRY and CDR2 SYGVKD. Germline trimming cut 0 bases from V and 4 bases from J; bases unmatched to any gene: 8. The CDR3 has 16 amino acids. The CDR3, as DNA: TGTGCCATCAGTGAGTCGCATCGGGGAGGGTCAGAGACCCAGTACTTC. Protein product: CAISESHRGGSETQYF.

The sample holds a few counts of this clone. The chain links TRBV4-2 to TRBJ1-5; D possibly corresponds to TRBD1 (5 bases). V dropped 0 bases and J dropped 7 bases, with 16 bases sitting between them. The germline V gene has CDR1 LGHNA and CDR2 YNFKEQ. CDR3 length equals 16 residues. This CDR3 reads CASSQDTIRDGQPQHF. In nucleotides, the CDR3 is TGTGCCAGCAGCCAAGATACCATCAGGGATGGCCAGCCCCAGCATTTT.

V usage is TRBV7-2 and J usage is TRBJ2-5; 7 bases are a match to TRBD2. Germline V gives CDR1 SGHTA, CDR2 FQGNSA. The V gene end was trimmed by 3 bases and the J gene end by 1 base; junction bases not matched to a gene: 5. This CDR3 spans 15 amino acids. This CDR3 reads CASSFRRTSQETQYF. CDR3 nucleotides: TGTGCCAGCAGCTTCCGGAGGACTAGCCAAGAGACCCAGTACTTC.